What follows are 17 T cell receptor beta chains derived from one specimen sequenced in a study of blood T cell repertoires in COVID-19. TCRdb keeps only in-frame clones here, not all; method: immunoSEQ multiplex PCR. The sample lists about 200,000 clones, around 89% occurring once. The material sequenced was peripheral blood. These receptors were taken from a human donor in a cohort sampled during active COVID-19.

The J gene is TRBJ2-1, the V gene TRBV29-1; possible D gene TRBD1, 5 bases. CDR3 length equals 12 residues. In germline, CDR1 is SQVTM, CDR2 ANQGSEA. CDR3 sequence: CTARVSYNEQFF. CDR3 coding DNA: TGCACCGCCAGGGTCTCCTACAATGAGCAGTTCTTC.

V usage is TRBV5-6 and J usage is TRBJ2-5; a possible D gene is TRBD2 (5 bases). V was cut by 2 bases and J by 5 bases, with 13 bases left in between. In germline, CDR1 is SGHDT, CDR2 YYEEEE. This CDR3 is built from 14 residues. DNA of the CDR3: TGTGCCAGCAGCTTTGGGTCGCGGGTCGAGACCCAGTACTTC. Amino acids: CASSFGSRVETQYF.

The CDR3 coding sequence is TGTGCCAGCAGCCATACAGGGGGCGCGGGGACTGAAGCTTTCTTT. Translating gives CASSHTGGAGTEAFF. The chain combines TRBV5-4 with TRBJ1-1, with 9 bases lining up with TRBD1. This CDR3 spans 15 amino acids. CDR1 is SGHNT, CDR2 YYREEE, per germline (reference sequence). The J segment lost 5 bases and the V segment lost 4 bases, leaving 9 bases of the junction unmatched.

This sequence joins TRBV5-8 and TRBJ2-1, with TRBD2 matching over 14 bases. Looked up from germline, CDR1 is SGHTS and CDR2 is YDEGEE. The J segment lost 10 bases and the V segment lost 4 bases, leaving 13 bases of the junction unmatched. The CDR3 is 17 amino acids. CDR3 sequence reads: CASSVRLAGGPAYEQFF. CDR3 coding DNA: TGTGCCAGCAGCGTACGACTAGCGGGAGGGCCCGCGTACGAGCAGTTCTTC. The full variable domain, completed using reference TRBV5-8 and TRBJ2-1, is EAGVTQSPTHLIKTRGQQATLRCSPISGHTSVYWYQQALGLGLQFLLWYDEGEERNRGNFPPRFSGRQFPNYSSELNVNALELEDSALYLCASSVRLAGGPAYEQFFGPGTRLTVL.

CDR3 sequence: CASSYSDRQKRQPQHF. The CDR3 coding sequence is TGTGCCAGCAGTTACTCAGACAGGCAGAAACGGCAGCCCCAGCATTTT. This chain uses TRBV6-6 with TRBJ1-5; a weak D match, TRBD1 (6 bases). V was clipped by 0 bases and J by 7 bases, with 16 bases between them. The CDR3 length is 16 residues. Per the germline V gene, CDR1 is MNHNY and CDR2 is SVGAGI (reference sequence).

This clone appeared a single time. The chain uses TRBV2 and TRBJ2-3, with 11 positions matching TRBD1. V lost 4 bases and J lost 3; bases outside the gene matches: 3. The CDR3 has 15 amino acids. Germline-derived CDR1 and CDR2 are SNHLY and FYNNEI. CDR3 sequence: CASSVRDRGTDTQYF. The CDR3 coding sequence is TGTGCCAGCAGTGTCCGGGACAGGGGGACAGATACGCAGTATTTT.

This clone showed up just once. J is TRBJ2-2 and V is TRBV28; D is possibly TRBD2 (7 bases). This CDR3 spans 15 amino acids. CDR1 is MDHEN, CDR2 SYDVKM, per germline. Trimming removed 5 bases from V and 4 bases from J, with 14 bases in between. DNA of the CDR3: TGTGCCAGCAGTGGGGGGGCAATCCCCACCGGGGAGCTGTTTTTT. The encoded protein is CASSGGAIPTGELFF.

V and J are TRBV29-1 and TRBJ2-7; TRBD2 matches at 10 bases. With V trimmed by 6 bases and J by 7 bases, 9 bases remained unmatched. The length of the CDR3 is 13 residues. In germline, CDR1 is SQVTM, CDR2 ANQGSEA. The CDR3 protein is CSVILAGEGEQYF. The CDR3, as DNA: TGCAGCGTAATTCTAGCGGGGGAGGGGGAGCAGTACTTC.

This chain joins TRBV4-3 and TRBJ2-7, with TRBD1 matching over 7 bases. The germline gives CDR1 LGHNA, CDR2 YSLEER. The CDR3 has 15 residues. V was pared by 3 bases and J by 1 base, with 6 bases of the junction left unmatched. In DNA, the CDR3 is TGCGCCAGCAGCCAGGGCAGGGGGATGTCCTACGAGCAGTACTTC. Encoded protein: CASSQGRGMSYEQYF.

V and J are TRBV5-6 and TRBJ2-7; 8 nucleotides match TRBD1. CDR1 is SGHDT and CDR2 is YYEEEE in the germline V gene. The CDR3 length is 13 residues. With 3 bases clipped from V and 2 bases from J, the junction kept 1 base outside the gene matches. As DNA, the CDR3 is TGTGCCAGCAGCTCGGACAGGGCCTACGAGCAGTACTTC. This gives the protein CASSSDRAYEQYF.

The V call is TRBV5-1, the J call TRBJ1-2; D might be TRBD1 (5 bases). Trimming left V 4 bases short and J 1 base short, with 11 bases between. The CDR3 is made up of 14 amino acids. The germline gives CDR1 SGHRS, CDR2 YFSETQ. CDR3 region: CASSPGGSNYGYTF. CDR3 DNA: TGCGCCAGCAGCCCGGGGGGGAGTAACTATGGCTACACCTTC.

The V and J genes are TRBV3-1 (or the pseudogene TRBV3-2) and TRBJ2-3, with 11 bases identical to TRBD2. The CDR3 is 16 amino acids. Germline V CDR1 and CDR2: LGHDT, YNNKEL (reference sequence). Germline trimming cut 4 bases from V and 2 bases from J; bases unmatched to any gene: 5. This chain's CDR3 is CASSRGLAEITDTQYF. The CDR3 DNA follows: TGTGCCAGCAGCCGGGGACTAGCGGAGATCACAGATACGCAGTATTTT.

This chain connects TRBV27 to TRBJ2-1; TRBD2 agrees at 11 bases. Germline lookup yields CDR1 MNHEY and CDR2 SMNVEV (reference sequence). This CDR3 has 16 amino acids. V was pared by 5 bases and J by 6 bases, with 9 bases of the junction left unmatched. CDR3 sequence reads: CASSPPLAGGVNEQFF. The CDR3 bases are TGTGCCAGCAGTCCTCCCCTAGCGGGAGGTGTCAATGAGCAGTTCTTC.

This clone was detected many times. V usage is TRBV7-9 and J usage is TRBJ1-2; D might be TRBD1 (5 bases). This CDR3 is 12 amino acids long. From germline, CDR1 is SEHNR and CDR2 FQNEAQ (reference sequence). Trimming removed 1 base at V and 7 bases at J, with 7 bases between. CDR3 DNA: TGTGCCAGCAGCTTAGTCGGGGGTGGCTACACCTTC. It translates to CASSLVGGGYTF.

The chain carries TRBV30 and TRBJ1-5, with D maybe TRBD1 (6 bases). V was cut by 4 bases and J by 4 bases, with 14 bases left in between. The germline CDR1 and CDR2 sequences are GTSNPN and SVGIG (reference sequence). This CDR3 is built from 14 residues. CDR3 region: CAWTSGTLNQPQHF. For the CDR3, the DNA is TGTGCCTGGACTTCAGGGACACTGAATCAGCCCCAGCATTTT.

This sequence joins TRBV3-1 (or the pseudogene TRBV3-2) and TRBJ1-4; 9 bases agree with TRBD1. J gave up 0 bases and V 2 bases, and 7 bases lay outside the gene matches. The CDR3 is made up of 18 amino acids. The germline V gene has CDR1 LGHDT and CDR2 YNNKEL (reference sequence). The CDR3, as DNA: TGTGCCAGCAGCCAAAAATCGGGACAGGGTGCAACTAATGAAAAACTGTTTTTT. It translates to CASSQKSGQGATNEKLFF.

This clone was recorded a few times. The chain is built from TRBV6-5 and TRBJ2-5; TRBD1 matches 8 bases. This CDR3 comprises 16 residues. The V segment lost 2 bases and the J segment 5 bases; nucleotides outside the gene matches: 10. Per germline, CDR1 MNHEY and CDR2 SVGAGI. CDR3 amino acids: CASSYTYWTGRETQYF. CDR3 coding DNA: TGTGCCAGCAGTTACACCTATTGGACAGGGAGGGAGACCCAGTACTTC.